This T cell receptor beta chain came from a study of graft-versus-host responses after intestinal transplantation. Study-level information: In this cohort, recipients had multivisceral, liver-intestinal, or isolated intestinal transplants. Study-level results: Allografts carried high graft-versus-host to host-versus-graft clonal ratios in patients having graft-donor T cell macrochimerism. GvH clones were found in recipient marrow; some appeared first in ileum or blood.

Profiling relied on immunoSEQ multiplex PCR, and the TCRdb table lists in-frame clones only, not all of them. The sample yields roughly 62,000 clones, 90% to 95% seen once. With 4 bases removed from V and 14 bases from J, the gap between germline ends came to 26 bases. The CDR3 consists of 15 residues. Germline loops: CDR1 SGHTA, CDR2 FQGNSA. Comment on this clone: Its antigen is not known.

Sequencing used PBMCs, obtained about 120 days after intestinal transplantation. The clonotype was recovered from a human patient who received an intestinal transplant, so some T cells may come from the graft donor. V gene TRBV7-2 combines with J gene TRBJ1-2; D remains unclear. CDR3 sequence (DNA): TGTGCCAGCAGCTCAAATCCCGGCTGGCCCCTTGAAGGGACCTTC. This gives the protein CASSSNPGWPLEGTF.